A selection of T cell receptor beta chains follows, all from one sample in a study of T cells after yellow fever vaccination. TCRdb redid the calling of the 5' RACE reads with MiXCR, one entry per CDR3 protein. The data contain 450,000 to 600,000 distinct CDR3 sequences, about a sixth of them seen just once; the ten biggest clones take up roughly 17%. Sequencing was performed on PBMCs, taken around 5 days after the first yellow fever vaccination. The receptors come from a man younger than 35 who received the YFV17D yellow fever vaccine. CDR3s include the opening cysteine and the closing phenylalanine or tryptophan. A D gene is named only where the DNA matches it firmly. Not all rows give a size; the values are once, few, many and, for expanded clones, a class.

size	D	V	J	CDR3	DNA
few	TRBD1	TRBV12-3/TRBV12-4	TRBJ2-7	CASSWTGSSYEQYF	TGTGCCAGCAGTTGGACAGGGAGCTCCTACGAGCAGTACTTC
many	.	TRBV12-3/TRBV12-4	TRBJ2-7	CASSNRVYEQYF	TGTGCCAGCAGTAATAGGGTTTACGAGCAGTACTTC
.	.	TRBV10-3	TRBJ1-5	CAISRQTYEPQHF	TGTGCCATCAGTAGGCAGACCTATGAGCCCCAGCATTTT
.	TRBD1	TRBV12-5	TRBJ1-1	CASGPRDRVGEAFF	TGTGCTAGTGGTCCTCGGGACAGGGTTGGTGAAGCTTTCTTT
.	.	TRBV12-3/TRBV12-4	TRBJ2-3	CASRLGGGGLDTQYF	TGTGCCAGCAGGCTAGGGGGGGGGGGTTTAGATACGCAGTATTTT
.	.	TRBV6-2/TRBV6-3	TRBJ1-1	CASSSGIQAFF	TGTGCCAGCAGTTCCGGAATACAAGCTTTCTTT
.	.	TRBV4-1	TRBJ1-2	CASSQQETQPYGYTF	TGCGCCAGCAGCCAACAAGAAACACAACCTTATGGCTACACCTTC
.	.	TRBV28	TRBJ1-5	CASTLLGDQPQHF	TGTGCCAGCACACTACTGGGGGACCAGCCCCAGCATTTT
few	TRBD1	TRBV7-6	TRBJ1-4	CASSSGTGVGTNEKLFF	TGTGCCAGCAGCTCCGGGACAGGGGTCGGGACTAATGAAAAACTGTTTTTT
many	TRBD2	TRBV18	TRBJ2-1	CASSPGGSGEQFF	TGTGCCAGCTCACCGGGGGGGTCCGGTGAGCAGTTCTTC
.	.	TRBV19	TRBJ2-4	CASSIVAPGNIQYF	TGTGCCAGTAGTATTGTAGCACCCGGGAACATTCAGTACTTC
.	.	TRBV2	TRBJ1-6	CASNLDLSYNSPLHF	TGTGCCAGCAATCTTGACCTCTCCTATAATTCACCCCTCCACTTT
.	.	TRBV29-1	TRBJ2-1	CSVEGRGEDNEQFF	TGCAGCGTTGAAGGCCGAGGGGAGGACAATGAGCAGTTCTTC
few	.	TRBV7-9	TRBJ1-2	CASSLAWRNYTF	TGTGCCAGCAGCTTAGCGTGGCGGAACTACACCTTC
few	TRBD1	TRBV10-3	TRBJ1-2	CAISPGQGAGGYTF	TGTGCCATCAGCCCCGGACAGGGGGCTGGCGGCTACACCTTC
.	.	TRBV7-9	TRBJ2-6	CASSFTVSSGANVLTF	TGTGCCAGCAGCTTCACTGTATCCTCTGGGGCCAACGTCCTGACTTTC
.	.	TRBV5-1	TRBJ1-1	CASSLISGAEAFF	TGCGCCAGCAGCTTGATTTCAGGCGCTGAAGCTTTCTTT
few	TRBD2	TRBV9	TRBJ2-1	CASTSSSSGGAYNEQFF	TGTGCCAGCACCTCCTCATCGAGCGGGGGGGCTTACAATGAGCAGTTCTTC
.	.	TRBV7-9	TRBJ2-1	CASSPPPVLQNEQFF	TGTGCCAGCAGCCCCCCCCCGGTTCTGCAGAATGAGCAGTTCTTC
few	.	TRBV20-1	TRBJ1-2	CSANRNPGAYGYTF	TGCAGTGCTAACCGGAACCCGGGGGCTTATGGCTACACCTTC
.	TRBD1	TRBV19	TRBJ2-1	CASKAGTVVHEQFF	TGTGCCAGTAAGGCCGGGACAGTGGTACATGAGCAGTTCTTC
.	.	TRBV12-3/TRBV12-4	TRBJ1-5	CASSSAYGGKWNQPQHF	TGTGCCAGCAGTTCAGCCTACGGAGGGAAGTGGAATCAGCCCCAGCATTTT
.	.	TRBV10-3	TRBJ2-3	CATVAQDTQYF	TGTGCCACCGTGGCGCAAGATACGCAGTATTTT
few	TRBD1	TRBV7-6	TRBJ2-3	CASSLDSRGRTDTQYF	TGTGCCAGCAGCTTAGACTCCAGGGGGCGAACAGATACGCAGTATTTT
few	.	TRBV28	TRBJ1-6	CASSLGQGRSPLHF	TGTGCCAGCAGTTTGGGGCAGGGTCGATCACCCCTCCACTTT